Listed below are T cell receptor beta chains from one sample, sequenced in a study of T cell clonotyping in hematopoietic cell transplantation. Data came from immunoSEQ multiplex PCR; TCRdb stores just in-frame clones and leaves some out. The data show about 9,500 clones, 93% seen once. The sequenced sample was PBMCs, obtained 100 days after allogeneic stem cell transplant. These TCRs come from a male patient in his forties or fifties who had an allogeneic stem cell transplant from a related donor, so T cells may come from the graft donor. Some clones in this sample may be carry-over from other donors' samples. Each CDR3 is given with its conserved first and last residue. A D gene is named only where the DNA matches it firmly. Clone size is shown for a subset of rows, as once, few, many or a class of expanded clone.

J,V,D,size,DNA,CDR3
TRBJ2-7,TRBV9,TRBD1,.,TGTGCCAGCAGCGAGGGGGACAGGGGTTACGAGCAGTACTTC,CASSEGDRGYEQYF
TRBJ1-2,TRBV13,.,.,TGTGCCAGCACGTCCTGGGAAGCTAACTATGGCTACACCTTC,CASTSWEANYGYTF
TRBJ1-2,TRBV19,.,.,TGTGCCAGTAGCACTCCACAGCGCTACTATGGCTACACCTTC,CASSTPQRYYGYTF
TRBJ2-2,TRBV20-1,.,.,TGCAGTGCTCCCCCCGGGGAGCTGTTTTTT,CSAPPGELFF
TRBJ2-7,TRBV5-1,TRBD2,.,TGCGCCAGCAGCTTTGACTCGGCGGGGGGGACCTACGAGCAGTACTTC,CASSFDSAGGTYEQYF
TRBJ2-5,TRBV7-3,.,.,TGTGCCAGCAGCTTAGGGGGCTATCAAGAGACCCAGTACTTC,CASSLGGYQETQYF
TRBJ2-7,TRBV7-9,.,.,TGTGCCAGCAGCTTTGTGGAACAGTTCTACGAGCAGTACTTC,CASSFVEQFYEQYF
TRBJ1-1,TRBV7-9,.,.,TGTGCCAGCAGCTTAGCGGGGGCCACGGATGAAGCTTTCTTT,CASSLAGATDEAFF
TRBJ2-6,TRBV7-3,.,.,TGTGCCAGCAGCTCCTTCCGAGGGACTGGGGCCAACGTCCTGACTTTC,CASSSFRGTGANVLTF
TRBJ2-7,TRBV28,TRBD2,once,TGTGCCAGCACACGTAGCGGGAGGACTACCTACGAGCAGTACTTC,CASTRSGRTTYEQYF
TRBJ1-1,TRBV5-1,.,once,TGCGCCAGCAGCTTTCAGGGGAAGAACACTGAAGCTTTCTTT,CASSFQGKNTEAFF
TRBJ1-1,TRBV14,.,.,TGTGCCAGCAGCCTCATACAGGGTGGTGAAGCTTTCTTT,CASSLIQGGEAFF
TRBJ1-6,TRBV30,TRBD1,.,TGTGCCTGGACCCCCCGGGATAGGGGGCAGAATTCACCCCTCCACTTT,CAWTPRDRGQNSPLHF
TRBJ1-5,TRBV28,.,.,TGTGCCAGCAGTGCCGGGACACAAAATCAGCCCCAGCATTTT,CASSAGTQNQPQHF
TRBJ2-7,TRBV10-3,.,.,TGTGCCATCAGTGAGTTGCGGTTTGAGGGGGAGTCATCCTACGAGCAGTACTTC,CAISELRFEGESSYEQYF
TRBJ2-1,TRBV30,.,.,TGTGCCTGGAGTGTAGGGGCCAGCCCCAATGAGCAGTTCTTC,CAWSVGASPNEQFF
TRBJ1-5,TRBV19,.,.,TGTGCCAGTACCGATCGGGGGGGCAATCAGCCCCAGCATTTT,CASTDRGGNQPQHF
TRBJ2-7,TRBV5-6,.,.,TGTGCCAGCAGCGCTTGGGGGACGACCGCCTACGAGCAGTACTTC,CASSAWGTTAYEQYF
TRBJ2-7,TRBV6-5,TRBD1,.,TGTGCCAGCAGGAACCAGCGGACAGGGGAGTACGAGCAGTACTTC,CASRNQRTGEYEQYF
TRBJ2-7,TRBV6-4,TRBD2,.,TGTGCCAGCAGTGACAGCGCCCCACTAGCGGGAAGACGGTGCTTC,CASSDSAPLAGRRCF
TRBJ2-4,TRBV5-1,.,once,TGCGCCAGCAGCTTGGATCCGGGATTAAACATTCAGTACTTC,CASSLDPGLNIQYF
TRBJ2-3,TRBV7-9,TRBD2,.,TGTGCCAGCAGCTTAAGGCGGGGGGGCCGGAGCACAGATACGCAGTATTTT,CASSLRRGGRSTDTQYF
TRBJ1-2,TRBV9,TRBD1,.,TGTGCCAGCAGCGCGGGGGGACAGGGAAATTATGGCTACACCTTC,CASSAGGQGNYGYTF
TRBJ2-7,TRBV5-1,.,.,TGCGCCAGCAGCTTGGCGTCGAGAGGTTACGAGCAGTACTTC,CASSLASRGYEQYF
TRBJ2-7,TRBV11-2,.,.,TGTGCCAGCAGCTTGGGACTGGCCTACGAGCAGTACTTC,CASSLGLAYEQYF
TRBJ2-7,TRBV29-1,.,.,TGCAGCGTTGAAACAGCCCTAGGAGCCTACGAGCAGTACTTC,CSVETALGAYEQYF
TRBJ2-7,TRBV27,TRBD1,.,TGTGCCAGCAGTTTTATTACGAGACAGGGGACGAACGAGCAGTACTTC,CASSFITRQGTNEQYF
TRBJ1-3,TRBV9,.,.,TGTGCCACTCAGGAGGTAATCGGTGGAAACACCATATATTTT,CATQEVIGGNTIYF
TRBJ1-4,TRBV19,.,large,TGTGCCAGTAGGCTTTCAACTAATGAAAAACTGTTTTTT,CASRLSTNEKLFF
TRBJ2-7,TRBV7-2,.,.,TGTGCCAGCAGCTTAGGTGGGGGGAGCAACTACGAGCAGTACTTC,CASSLGGGSNYEQYF
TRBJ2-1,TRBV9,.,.,TGTGCCAGCAGCGTGATCGGAGACAATGAGCAGTTCTTC,CASSVIGDNEQFF
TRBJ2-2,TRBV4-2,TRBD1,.,TGTGCCAGCAGCCTCCGACAGGGTGTTGGCACCGGGGAGCTGTTTTTT,CASSLRQGVGTGELFF
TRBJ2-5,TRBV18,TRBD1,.,TGTGCCAGCTCACCAGGACAGGGGGAAAAGACCCAGTACTTC,CASSPGQGEKTQYF
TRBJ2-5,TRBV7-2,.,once,TGTGCCAGCAGCAGGGAGGGGGGCGGAGAGACCCAGTACTTC,CASSREGGGETQYF
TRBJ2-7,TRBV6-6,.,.,TGTGCCAGCAGTTACGTGACTTCACGAGCCCACGAGCAGTACTTC,CASSYVTSRAHEQYF
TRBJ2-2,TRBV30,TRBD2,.,TGTGCCTGGAGAAATAGCGGGAGGGACGCCGGGGAGCTGTTTTTT,CAWRNSGRDAGELFF
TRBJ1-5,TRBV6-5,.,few,TGTGCCAGCAGTTTAGCCAGGGTCAATCAGCCCCAGCATTTT,CASSLARVNQPQHF
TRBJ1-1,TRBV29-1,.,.,TGCAGCGCTAGGAACACTGAAGCTTTCTTT,CSARNTEAFF
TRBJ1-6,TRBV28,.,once,TGTGCCAGCAGTCCCCGGATTGGCGGGCCGTCCCCCAATTCACCCCTCCACTTT,CASSPRIGGPSPNSPLHF
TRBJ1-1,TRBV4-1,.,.,TGCGCCAGCAGCCAGGGGGGGAGAACTGAAGCTTTCTTT,CASSQGGRTEAFF
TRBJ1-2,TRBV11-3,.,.,TGTGCCAGCAGCAGTGGAGGACCCCCTACGGACTTC,CASSSGGPPTDF
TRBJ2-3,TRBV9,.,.,TGTGCCAGCAGCGAGAGGTCTCAACCAGATACGCAGTATTTT,CASSERSQPDTQYF
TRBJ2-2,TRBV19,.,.,TGTGCCAGTGCGGGGAGCGCCGGGGAGCTGTTTTTT,CASAGSAGELFF
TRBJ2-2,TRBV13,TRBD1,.,TGTGCCAGCAGCTTCCGACAGGGGAACACCGGGGAGCTGTTTTTT,CASSFRQGNTGELFF
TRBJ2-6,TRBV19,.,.,TGTGCCAGTAGTACCCCGGGACTGTTCTCTGGGGCCAACGTCCTGACTTTC,CASSTPGLFSGANVLTF
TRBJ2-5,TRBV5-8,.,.,TGTGCCAGCAGCATTGGGGGGACCCAGTACTTC,CASSIGGTQYF
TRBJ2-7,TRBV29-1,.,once,TGCAGCGTTGAAGTACGGGACTACGAGCAGTACTTC,CSVEVRDYEQYF
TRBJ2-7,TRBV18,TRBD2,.,TGTGCCAGCTCACCACCGCTGACGGGACTAGGGTTCGACGAGCAGTACTTC,CASSPPLTGLGFDEQYF
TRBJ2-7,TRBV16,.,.,TGTGCCAGCAGCCCCTACATCCGGGGCAACGAGCAGTACTTC,CASSPYIRGNEQYF
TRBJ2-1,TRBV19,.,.,TGTGCCAGTAGCCCTTTACGGGGGCCCTCCTACAATGAGCAGTTCTTC,CASSPLRGPSYNEQFF
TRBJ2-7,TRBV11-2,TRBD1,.,TGTGCCAGCAGCCTAGGGACAGGGTTGACGTACTTC,CASSLGTGLTYF
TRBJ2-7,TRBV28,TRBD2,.,TGTGCCAGCAGTTTTGGGGCGGGAGGGCCCTACGAGCAGTACTTC,CASSFGAGGPYEQYF